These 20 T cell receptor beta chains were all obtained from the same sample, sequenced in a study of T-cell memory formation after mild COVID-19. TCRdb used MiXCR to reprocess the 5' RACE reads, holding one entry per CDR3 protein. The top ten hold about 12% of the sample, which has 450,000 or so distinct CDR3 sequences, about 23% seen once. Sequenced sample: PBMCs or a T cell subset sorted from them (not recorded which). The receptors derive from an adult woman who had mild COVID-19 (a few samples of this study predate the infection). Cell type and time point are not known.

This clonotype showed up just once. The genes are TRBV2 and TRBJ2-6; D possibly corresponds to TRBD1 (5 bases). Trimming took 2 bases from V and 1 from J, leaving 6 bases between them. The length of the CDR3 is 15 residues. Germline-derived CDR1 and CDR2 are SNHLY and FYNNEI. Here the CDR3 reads CASSERTSGANVLTF. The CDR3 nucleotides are TGTGCCAGCAGTGAAAGGACATCTGGGGCCAACGTCCTGACTTTC.

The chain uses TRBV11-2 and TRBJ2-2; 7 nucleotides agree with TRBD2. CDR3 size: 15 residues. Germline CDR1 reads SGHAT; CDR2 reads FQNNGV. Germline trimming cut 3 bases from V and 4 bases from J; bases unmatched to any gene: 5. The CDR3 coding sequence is TGTGCCAGCAGCTTGCCCACGGGAGGCACCGGGGAGCTGTTTTTT. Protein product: CASSLPTGGTGELFF.

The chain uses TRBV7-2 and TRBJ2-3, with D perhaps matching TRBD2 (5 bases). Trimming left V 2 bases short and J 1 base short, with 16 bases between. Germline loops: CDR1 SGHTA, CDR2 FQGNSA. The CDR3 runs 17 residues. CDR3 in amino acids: CASSLSYLASGTDTQYF. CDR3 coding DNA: TGTGCCAGCAGCTTATCCTACCTAGCATCCGGCACAGATACGCAGTATTTT.

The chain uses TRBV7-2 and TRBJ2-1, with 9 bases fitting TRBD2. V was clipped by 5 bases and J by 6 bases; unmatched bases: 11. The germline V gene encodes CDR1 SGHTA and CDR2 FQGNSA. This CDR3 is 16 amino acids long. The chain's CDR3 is CASSPQGLARSNEQFF. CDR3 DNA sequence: TGTGCCAGCAGCCCACAGGGACTAGCTCGGAGCAATGAGCAGTTCTTC.

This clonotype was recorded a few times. CDR3 nucleotide sequence: TGCGCCAGCAGCTTGGGCGGGGACCTGAGGGGCTACACCTTC. It is translated as CASSLGGDLRGYTF. The rearrangement uses TRBV5-1 and TRBJ1-2, with D possibly being TRBD1 (5 bases). This CDR3 comprises 14 residues. Germline assignment: CDR1 SGHRS and CDR2 YFSETQ. Trimming took off 0 bases at V and 8 bases at J, with 14 bases between the two ends.

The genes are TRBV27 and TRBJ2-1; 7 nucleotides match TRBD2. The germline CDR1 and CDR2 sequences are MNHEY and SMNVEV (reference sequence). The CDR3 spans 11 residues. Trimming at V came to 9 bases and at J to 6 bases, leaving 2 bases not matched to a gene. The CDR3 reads CASGGGNEQFF. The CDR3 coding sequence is TGTGCCAGTGGCGGGGGCAATGAGCAGTTCTTC.

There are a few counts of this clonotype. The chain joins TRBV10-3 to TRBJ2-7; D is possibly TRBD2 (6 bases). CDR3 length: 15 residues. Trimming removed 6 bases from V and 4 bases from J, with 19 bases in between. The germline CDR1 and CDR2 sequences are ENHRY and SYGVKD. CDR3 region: CAISRGGGSEYEQYF. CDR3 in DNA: TGTGCCATCAGCCGGGGAGGAGGGTCTGAATACGAGCAGTACTTC.

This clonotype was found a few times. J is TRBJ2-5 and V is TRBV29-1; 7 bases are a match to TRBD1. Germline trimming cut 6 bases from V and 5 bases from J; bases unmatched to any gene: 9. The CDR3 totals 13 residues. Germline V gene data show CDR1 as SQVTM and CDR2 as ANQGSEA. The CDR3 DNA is TGCAGCGTCGGGACAGCCCCCGGGGAGACCCAGTACTTC. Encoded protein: CSVGTAPGETQYF.

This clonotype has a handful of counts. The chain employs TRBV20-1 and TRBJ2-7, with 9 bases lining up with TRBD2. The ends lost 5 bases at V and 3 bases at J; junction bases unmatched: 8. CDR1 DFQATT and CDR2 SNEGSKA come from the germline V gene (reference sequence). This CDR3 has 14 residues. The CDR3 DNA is TGCAGTGCTTTCAGGGGACTAGCACGCTACGAGCAGTACTTC. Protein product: CSAFRGLARYEQYF.

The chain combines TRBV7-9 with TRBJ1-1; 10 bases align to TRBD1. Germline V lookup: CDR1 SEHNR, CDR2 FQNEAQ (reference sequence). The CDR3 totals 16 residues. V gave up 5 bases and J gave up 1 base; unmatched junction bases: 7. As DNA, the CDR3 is TGTGCCAGCAGCCGCGGGACAGGGGTCGCGAACACTGAAGCTTTCTTT. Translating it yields CASSRGTGVANTEAFF.

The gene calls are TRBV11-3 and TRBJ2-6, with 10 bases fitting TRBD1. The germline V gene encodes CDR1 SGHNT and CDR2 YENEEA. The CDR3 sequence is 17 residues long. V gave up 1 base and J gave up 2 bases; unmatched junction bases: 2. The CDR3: CASSLGQGAPGANVLTF. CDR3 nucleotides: TGTGCCAGCAGCTTAGGACAGGGGGCCCCTGGGGCCAACGTCCTGACTTTC.

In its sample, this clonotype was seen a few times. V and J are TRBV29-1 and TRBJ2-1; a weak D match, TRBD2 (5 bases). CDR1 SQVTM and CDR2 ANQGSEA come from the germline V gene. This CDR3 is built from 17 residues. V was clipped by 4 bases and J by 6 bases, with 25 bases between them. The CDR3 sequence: CSVAGSAPPLVSNEQFF. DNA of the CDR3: TGCAGCGTTGCGGGATCTGCCCCGCCGCTGGTGTCCAATGAGCAGTTCTTC.

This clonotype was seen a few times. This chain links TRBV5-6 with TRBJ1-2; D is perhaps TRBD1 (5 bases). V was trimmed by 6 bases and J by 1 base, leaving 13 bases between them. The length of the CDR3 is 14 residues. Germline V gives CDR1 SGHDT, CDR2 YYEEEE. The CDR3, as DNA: TGTGCCAGCACCGTGGGACGTTTTAACTATGGCTACACCTTC. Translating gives CASTVGRFNYGYTF.

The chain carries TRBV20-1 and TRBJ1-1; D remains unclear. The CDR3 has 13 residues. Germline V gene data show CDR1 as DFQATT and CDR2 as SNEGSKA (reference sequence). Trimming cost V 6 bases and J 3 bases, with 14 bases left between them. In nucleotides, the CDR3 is TGCAGTGCCGAAAACCCCAGGTACACTGAAGCTTTCTTT. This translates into CSAENPRYTEAFF.

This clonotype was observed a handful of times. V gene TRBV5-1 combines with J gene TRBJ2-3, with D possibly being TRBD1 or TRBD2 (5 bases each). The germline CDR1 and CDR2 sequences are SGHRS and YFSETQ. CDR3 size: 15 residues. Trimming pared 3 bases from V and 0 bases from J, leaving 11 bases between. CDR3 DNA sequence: TGCGCCAGCAGCTGGGCTGAGGGGAGCACAGATACGCAGTATTTT. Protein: CASSWAEGSTDTQYF.

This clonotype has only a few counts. Here the CDR3 reads CSVDEVDLNYGYTF. The CDR3 DNA follows: TGCAGCGTTGATGAAGTGGACCTTAACTATGGCTACACCTTC. This sequence joins TRBV29-1 and TRBJ1-2; D remains ambiguous. V lost 3 bases and J lost 1, with 12 bases in between. Germline loops: CDR1 SQVTM, CDR2 ANQGSEA. This CDR3 region has 14 residues.

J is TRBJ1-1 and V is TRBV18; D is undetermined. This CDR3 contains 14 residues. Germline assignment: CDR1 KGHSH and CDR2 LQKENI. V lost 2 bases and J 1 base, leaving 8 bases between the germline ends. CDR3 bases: TGTGCCAGCTCACCAGTACACTCGAACACTGAAGCTTTCTTT. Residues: CASSPVHSNTEAFF.

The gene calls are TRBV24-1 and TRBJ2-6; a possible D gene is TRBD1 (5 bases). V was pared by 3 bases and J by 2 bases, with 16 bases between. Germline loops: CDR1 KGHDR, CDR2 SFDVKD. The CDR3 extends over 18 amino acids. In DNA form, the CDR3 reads TGTGCCACCAGTGATAAGGGGTTTCAGGGTACTGGGGCCAACGTCCTGACTTTC. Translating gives CATSDKGFQGTGANVLTF.

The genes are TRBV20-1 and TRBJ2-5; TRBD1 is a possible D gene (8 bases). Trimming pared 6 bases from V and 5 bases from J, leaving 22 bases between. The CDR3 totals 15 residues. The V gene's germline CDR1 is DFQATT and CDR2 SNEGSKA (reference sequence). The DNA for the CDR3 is TGCAGTGCGGCACCGCTAGACAGGGGAGGGGAGACCCAGTACTTC. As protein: CSAAPLDRGGETQYF.

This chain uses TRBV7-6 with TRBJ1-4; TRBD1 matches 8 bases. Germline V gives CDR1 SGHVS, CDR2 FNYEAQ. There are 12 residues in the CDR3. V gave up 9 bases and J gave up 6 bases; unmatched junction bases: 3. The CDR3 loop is CASGQGDEKLFF. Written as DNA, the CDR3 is TGTGCCAGTGGACAGGGAGATGAAAAACTGTTTTTT.